Described below is a single TCR beta chain sequence and its context. Its antigen is not known. Time point specified: persistent/refractory GD, antithyroid drugs over 5 years with positive TRAb. RNA isolated from PBMCs was used to make the TCR library. EDTA tubes received approximately 9 milliliters of collected peripheral blood. The sample belongs to a study of regulatory T cells in long-lasting Graves disease. General study results and limits: Graves' patients with persistent disease showed TCR diversity lower than patients newly diagnosed. Repertoires from persistent disease leaned toward TRBV28, TRBJ1-2 and TRBJ2-5.

TCR beta libraries were built with iRepertoire HTBI primers and Arm-PCR of CDR3 regions. A single record per CDR3 protein comes from TCRdb applying MiXCR to the multiplex PCR reads. The repertoire holds over 650,000 distinct CDR3 sequences, with about 32% as singletons. Trimming took 3 bases from V and 7 from J; bases not matched to a gene: 9. Looked up from germline, CDR1 is MNHGY and CDR2 is SVAAGI. This CDR3 comprises 16 residues. The V call is TRBV6-9, the J call TRBJ1-6; 7 nucleotides line up with TRBD1. The clonotype originates from a female donor with Graves disease. The sequenced sample was peripheral blood mononuclear cells (PBMCs), obtained when the disease was refractory, from a patient treated with antithyroid drugs. The CDR3 coding sequence is TGTGCCAGCAGTTACTTAGGGGGCGCCCAGAATTCACCCCTCCACTTT. It specifies CASSYLGGAQNSPLHF.